This is a list of T cell receptor beta chains from one sample in a study of T cells expressing NK-cell markers. TCRdb reanalyzed the 5' RACE reads, giving one entry per CDR3 protein sequence and no DNA. Its clone listing holds over 350,000 distinct CDR3 sequences. The source material was blood T cells: a sorted CD56 or NKG2C T cell subset, CD4+ or CD8+ T cells, or bulk PBMC T cells (not recorded which). Every receptor here comes from a woman between 45 and 60 years old in good health. The CDR3 runs from the conserved cysteine through the conserved F or W. Each record gives: V gene, J gene, CDR3 protein.

TRBV10-2,TRBJ2-7,CASTQGQANYEQYF
TRBV6-5,TRBJ1-5,CASSRGGGAQLNQPQHF
TRBV2,TRBJ1-2,CASSEGTWIYGYTF
TRBV4-1,TRBJ2-5,CASSQEGPHRGETQYF
TRBV6-1,TRBJ1-1,CASRERTNTEAFF
TRBV7-8,TRBJ1-5,CASSLRRTGTNQPQHF
TRBV15,TRBJ2-1,CATSRDGRRFF
TRBV9,TRBJ1-1,CASSVEGQGSTEAFF
TRBV5-5,TRBJ2-3,CASILPTRGLTDTQYF
TRBV3-1,TRBJ2-1,CASSPGFNEQFF
TRBV10-3,TRBJ2-3,CAIRPGQGRTDTQYF
TRBV7-8,TRBJ2-1,CASSLYPGTSGSRYNEQFF
TRBV20-1,TRBJ1-5,CSASSRGQAFYQPQHF
TRBV27,TRBJ2-7,CASMGLAGLRSSYEQYF
TRBV5-1,TRBJ1-2,CASSMDDRAGGYTF
TRBV3-1,TRBJ2-7,CASSRRGLSSYEQYF
TRBV27,TRBJ2-4,CASSLQGRDIQYF
TRBV7-9,TRBJ1-4,CASSLQRTGSEKLFF
TRBV15,TRBJ2-3,CATSRDLAGNTDTQYF
TRBV5-1,TRBJ2-3,CASSPKTSLADTQYF
TRBV20-1,TRBJ2-5,CSARFDDSLGGQETQYF
TRBV12-3/TRBV12-4,TRBJ2-1,CASTLGGKGQFF
TRBV12-3/TRBV12-4,TRBJ1-1,CASSLEWGTAAFF
TRBV3-1,TRBJ2-2,CASRTGSGTGELFF